Below are 29 T cell receptor beta chains sequenced from a single sample in a study of patients and donors after allogeneic stem cell transplantation. TCRdb reprocessed the RT-PCR reads via MiXCR and lists one record per CDR3 protein. The sample contains about 24,000 distinct CDR3 sequences, approximately 42% of which appear only once. The sample was blood, either unsorted or a sorted T cell fraction (not recorded which). These receptors were obtained from a human donor who was either an allogeneic HSCT recipient or a stem cell or donor lymphocyte infusion donor (not recorded which). It is not recorded whose cells these are; they may come from a transplant donor.

This chain uses TRBV7-9 with TRBJ1-1, with D hard to call. The V end was cut by 1 base, the J end by 3 bases, with 6 bases between. In germline, CDR1 is SEHNR, CDR2 FQNEAQ (reference sequence). The CDR3 is made up of 13 amino acids. CDR3 bases: TGTGCCAGCAGCTTAGTGTGGGACACTGAAGCTTTCTTT. This translates into CASSLVWDTEAFF.

V gene TRBV10-3 combines with J gene TRBJ2-3, with D maybe TRBD2 (6 bases). Germline V gene data show CDR1 as ENHRY and CDR2 as SYGVKD. There are 14 residues in the CDR3. Trimming shortened V by 7 bases and J by 2 bases, and 13 bases separated the two germline ends. CDR3 sequence reads: CAITWDSHTDTQYF. DNA for the CDR3: TGTGCCATCACCTGGGACTCCCACACAGATACGCAGTATTTT.

The chain joins TRBV12-5 to TRBJ2-1; 14 nucleotides agree with TRBD2. The germline CDR1 and CDR2 sequences are LGHNT and FRNRAP. V lost 7 bases to trimming and J lost 8 bases; unmatched junction nucleotides: 13. This CDR3 is built from 17 residues. CDR3 in amino acids: CASASRKGLAGADEQFF. DNA of the CDR3: TGTGCTAGTGCATCAAGAAAGGGACTAGCGGGAGCAGATGAGCAGTTCTTC.

This chain uses TRBV12-3 or TRBV12-4 with TRBJ1-4, with D uncertain. This CDR3 region has 13 residues. V lost 3 bases to trimming and J lost 13 bases, with 15 bases between them. CDR3 region: CASSFRSQSVLFF. In DNA, the CDR3 is TGTGCCAGCAGTTTTCGTTCCCAATCTGTACTGTTTTTT.

This sequence joins TRBV25-1 and TRBJ1-6; D gene uncertain. Trimming stripped 4 bases from V and 5 bases from J, with 6 bases between. In germline, CDR1 is MGHDK, CDR2 SYGVNS. The length of the CDR3 is 13 residues. The CDR3 protein is CASSVQNNSPLHF. The CDR3 nucleotides read TGTGCCAGCAGTGTCCAGAATAATTCACCCCTCCACTTT.

The chain joins TRBV6-5 to TRBJ2-7, with TRBD1 identical over 9 bases. V lost 6 bases and J lost 2; bases outside the gene matches: 5. CDR3 length equals 14 residues. CDR1 MNHEY and CDR2 SVGAGI come from the germline V gene. The CDR3 protein is CASSQQGAAYEQYF. CDR3 in DNA: TGTGCCAGCAGCCAACAGGGGGCAGCCTACGAGCAGTACTTC.

This clonotype has just a few counts. The chain links TRBV5-1 to TRBJ2-5, with 7 positions matching TRBD1. This CDR3 has 13 residues. CDR1 is SGHRS, CDR2 YFSETQ, per germline. V shed 4 bases, J shed 5 bases, and the junction held 5 bases outside the gene matches. The CDR3 here is CASSVTGLETQYF. Written as DNA, the CDR3 is TGCGCCAGCAGCGTGACAGGGCTGGAGACCCAGTACTTC.

The rearrangement links TRBV5-6 to TRBJ2-7, with 9 bases that match TRBD1. CDR1 and CDR2 from the germline V gene are SGHDT and YYEEEE. This CDR3 is built from 15 residues. The J segment lost 6 bases and the V segment lost 2 bases, leaving 9 bases of the junction unmatched. CDR3 sequence reads: CASSFRDRVLSEQYF. CDR3 nucleotides: TGTGCCAGCAGCTTCCGGGACAGGGTCTTAAGCGAGCAGTACTTC. Combining the CDR3 with reference TRBV5-6 and TRBJ2-7 gives the whole variable domain DAGVTQSPTHLIKTRGQQVTLRCSPKSGHDTVSWYQQALGQGPQFIFQYYEEEERQRGNFPDRFSGHQFPNYSSELNVNALLLGDSALYLCASSFRDRVLSEQYFGPGTRLTVT.

In this sample, this clonotype turned up a few times. The DNA of the CDR3 is TGTGCCAGCACCTCGACGGAGAATCAGCCCCAGCATTTT. Translated, it gives CASTSTENQPQHF. The chain links TRBV12-3 or TRBV12-4 to TRBJ1-5, with no clear D. This CDR3 region has 13 residues. The ends were cut back, 7 bases at V and 4 bases at J, with 11 bases in the middle.

The chain carries TRBV2 and TRBJ1-5, with D perhaps matching TRBD1 (5 bases). The CDR3 runs to 15 residues. The V end lost 4 bases, the J end lost 4 bases, and 14 bases lay between the germline ends. Germline V gives CDR1 SNHLY, CDR2 FYNNEI. The CDR3 protein is CASSVSGLLNQPQHF. DNA of the CDR3: TGTGCCAGCAGTGTTTCAGGGCTATTAAATCAGCCCCAGCATTTT.

This clonotype occurred a few times. The chain recombines TRBV2 with TRBJ1-5, with TRBD1 as a possible D gene (6 bases). The CDR3 runs to 13 residues. The V gene's germline CDR1 is SNHLY and CDR2 FYNNEI. Trimming removed 7 bases at V and 0 bases at J, with 7 bases between. CDR3 DNA: TGTGCCAGCAACAGGGATAGCAATCAGCCCCAGCATTTT. This encodes CASNRDSNQPQHF.

In regard to this clonotype: The CDR3 carries no conserved terminal phenylalanine or tryptophan, so it likely arises from a read error. The rearrangement links TRBV5-1 to TRBJ1-1, with a weak D call TRBD1 (6 bases). Trimming removed 4 bases from V and 0 bases from J, with 16 bases in between. The germline V gene has CDR1 SGHRS and CDR2 YFSETQ. The CDR3 has 16 amino acids. CDR3 coding DNA: TGCGCCAGCAGCCCTCTCGGGGGCAGGCTGAACACTGAAGCTTTCTTA. Translation gives CASSPLGGRLNTEAFL.

In this sample, this clonotype turned up a few times. The chain joins TRBV29-1 to TRBJ2-7; TRBD2 is a possible D gene (6 bases). V lost 6 bases, J lost 1 base, and 13 bases lay in between. Germline CDR1 is SQVTM and CDR2 is ANQGSEA. The CDR3 sequence is 13 residues long. The CDR3 sequence is CSVGGGTSYEQYF. The DNA for the CDR3 is TGCAGCGTCGGCGGAGGGACGTCCTACGAGCAGTACTTC.

This clonotype was detected many times. The chain links TRBV5-1 to TRBJ1-1; D gene unclear. V lost 0 bases and J lost 3, with 9 bases in between. The CDR3 is 14 residues long. CDR1 and CDR2 (germline): SGHRS, YFSETQ. In DNA, the CDR3 is TGCGCCAGCAGCTTGGACCGGAGGTACACTGAAGCTTTCTTT. Amino acid sequence: CASSLDRRYTEAFF.

This chain connects TRBV18 to TRBJ1-3, with D perhaps TRBD1 (6 bases). This CDR3 contains 14 residues. V was cut by 1 base and J by 4 bases, with 8 bases left in between. Germline V gene sequence: CDR1 KGHSH, CDR2 LQKENI. The CDR3 protein is CASSPLDRGNTIYF. The CDR3, as DNA: TGTGCCAGCTCACCACTCGACAGGGGAAACACCATATATTTT.

V and J are TRBV6-6 and TRBJ1-1, with 8 bases matching TRBD1. Trimming at V came to 4 bases and at J to 3 bases, leaving 1 base not matched to a gene. Germline CDR1 MNHNY, CDR2 SVGAGI (reference sequence). CDR3 length equals 13 residues. This CDR3 is CASSSRGHTEAFF. CDR3 nucleotide sequence: TGTGCCAGCAGTTCCAGGGGGCACACTGAAGCTTTCTTT.

This clonotype has only a few counts. This rearrangement joins TRBV5-1 to TRBJ2-1; 7 positions match TRBD1. V shed 6 bases and J 3 bases; nucleotides not matched to a gene: 3. The CDR3 contains 13 residues. In germline, CDR1 is SGHRS, CDR2 YFSETQ. CDR3 sequence reads: CASIGTDYNEQFF. The CDR3 nucleotides are TGCGCCAGCATTGGGACAGACTACAATGAGCAGTTCTTC.

In nucleotides, the CDR3 is TGTGCCAGCAGTTATGGCGGGAGGCAGGTAATGGAGACCCAGTACTTC. It translates to CASSYGGRQVMETQYF. The chain employs TRBV6-5 and TRBJ2-5; 8 bases agree with TRBD2. Germline-derived CDR1 and CDR2 are MNHEY and SVGAGI. This CDR3 has 16 residues. The ends lost 3 bases at V and 5 bases at J; junction bases unmatched: 11.

The V gene is TRBV9, the J gene TRBJ2-4; TRBD2 is a possible D gene (6 bases). The V end was cut by 4 bases, the J end by 14 bases, with 19 bases between. The CDR3 loop spans 13 amino acids. The germline CDR1 and CDR2 sequences are SGDLS and YYNGEE. CDR3 sequence: CASSTESSAFKYF. The CDR3 DNA is TGTGCCAGCAGCACAGAGTCTAGCGCCTTTAAGTACTTC.

This clonotype was counted between two and nine times. The chain employs TRBV5-1 and TRBJ1-1; the match to TRBD1 covers 10 bases. Germline V gene lookup returns CDR1 SGHRS and CDR2 YFSETQ. After removal of 4 bases from V and 5 bases from J, the junction contained 11 bases not matched to a gene. The CDR3 spans 16 residues. In nucleotides, the CDR3 is TGCGCCAGCAGCGTCGACAGGGGGCGAGTGGGGACTGAAGCTTTCTTT. This translates into CASSVDRGRVGTEAFF.

A remark on this clonotype: One end of the junction varies from germline; a read error may be responsible. The rearrangement joins TRBV11-1 to TRBJ2-3; the D gene is possibly TRBD2 (6 bases). This CDR3 spans 14 amino acids. Germline V lookup: CDR1 SGHAT, CDR2 FQDESV (reference sequence). In DNA form, the CDR3 reads TGTGCCAGCAGCCGCGGGATTTCCACAGATAGGCAGTATTTT. Translation: CASSRGISTDRQYF.

This clonotype has only a few counts. The J gene is TRBJ2-2, the V gene TRBV11-2; TRBD2 agrees at 11 bases. The V segment lost 4 bases and the J segment 3 bases; nucleotides outside the gene matches: 4. Germline CDR1 reads SGHAT; CDR2 reads FQNNGV. The CDR3 totals 16 residues. The CDR3 here is CASSSGTSGYTGELFF. CDR3 nucleotides: TGTGCCAGCAGCTCCGGGACTAGCGGATACACCGGGGAGCTGTTTTTT.

The V and J genes are TRBV25-1 and TRBJ1-6, with D unresolved. The germline V and J ends were trimmed by 6 bases and 7 bases, with 16 bases remaining between them. The CDR3 sequence is 15 residues long. Germline V gives CDR1 MGHDK, CDR2 SYGVNS. The CDR3 protein is CASSPPTGMNSPLHF. CDR3 bases: TGTGCCAGCAGCCCGCCTACGGGGATGAATTCACCCCTCCACTTT.

The rearrangement uses TRBV11-3 and TRBJ2-2; D gene uncertain. Trimming removed 1 base at V and 4 bases at J, with 13 bases between. CDR1 SGHNT and CDR2 YENEEA come from the germline V gene. The CDR3 length is 16 residues. The CDR3 DNA reads as TGTGCCAGCAGCTTAGGGTTGCTTACGGGCACCGGGGAGCTGTTTTTT. It encodes CASSLGLLTGTGELFF.

V gene TRBV27 combines with J gene TRBJ1-6; the D gene is possibly TRBD1 (5 bases). The germline V gene encodes CDR1 MNHEY and CDR2 SMNVEV (reference sequence). There are 15 residues in the CDR3. Deletions cut 5 bases from V and 5 bases from J, with 13 bases between. CDR3 protein: CASSLTRDDNSPLHF. CDR3 nucleotides: TGTGCCAGCAGTCTCACCCGGGACGATAATTCACCCCTCCACTTT.

This clonotype occurred a few times. The chain links TRBV9 to TRBJ1-1; D gene uncertain. Germline loops: CDR1 SGDLS, CDR2 YYNGEE. CDR3 length: 14 amino acids. Deletions cut 2 bases from V and 0 bases from J, with 8 bases between. Written as DNA, the CDR3 is TGTGCCAGCAGCGTCGGAGGGATGAACACTGAAGCTTTCTTT. Its translation: CASSVGGMNTEAFF.

V usage is TRBV5-1 and J usage is TRBJ1-6; TRBD1 matches 7 bases. Germline CDR1 SGHRS, CDR2 YFSETQ. The CDR3 is made up of 14 amino acids. After removal of 3 bases from V and 7 bases from J, the junction contained 4 bases not matched to a gene. The CDR3 sequence: CASSWTGPNSPLHF. The CDR3 nucleotides read TGCGCCAGCAGCTGGACAGGACCAAATTCACCCCTCCACTTT.

This clonotype came up a few times. The rearrangement links TRBV5-1 to TRBJ1-2, with D uncertain. The CDR3 is 13 residues long. Trimming pared 4 bases from V and 5 bases from J, leaving 12 bases between. The germline V gene has CDR1 SGHRS and CDR2 YFSETQ. DNA of the CDR3: TGCGCCAGCAGCCGCGGGATAAGTTATGGCTACACCTTC. Translation gives CASSRGISYGYTF. Full variable domain (missing parts from reference TRBV5-1 and TRBJ1-2): KAGVTQTPRYLIKTRGQQVTLSCSPISGHRSVSWYQQTPGQGLQFLFEYFSETQRNKGNFPGRFSGRQFSNSRSEMNVSTLELGDSALYLCASSRGISYGYTFGSGTRLTVV.

The chain recombines TRBV5-1 with TRBJ2-7, with a tentative D call TRBD1 (6 bases). CDR1 is SGHRS, CDR2 YFSETQ, per germline. Trimming stripped 4 bases from V and 2 bases from J, with 16 bases between. This CDR3 is 15 amino acids long. The CDR3 spells CASSLTGSGTYEQYF. The CDR3 DNA follows: TGCGCCAGCAGCCTCACAGGGTCTGGGACCTACGAGCAGTACTTC.